This T cell receptor (beta chain) was documented in a study of cytomegalovirus exposure and HLA in healthy donors. Findings and limits, study-wide: Most likely, a cluster of highly shared sequence variants arose as a sequencing artifact. The study flagged about 150 TCR beta chains as cytomegalovirus-associated. Associated with HLA alleles at 0.05 false discovery rate in a later analysis were fewer than 20,000 TCR beta sequences.

PCR primers comprised 60 Vbeta and 13 Jbeta primers. Libraries were prepared by immunoSEQ multiplex PCR; TCRdb keeps only in-frame clonotypes and omits some of them. The sample holds under 250,000 clones, 65% to 90% seen once. Note on this clone: The antigen remains undetermined.

This CDR3 comprises 17 residues. The ends lost 4 bases at V and 3 bases at J; junction bases unmatched: 13. Per the germline V gene, CDR1 is MDHEN and CDR2 is SYDVKM. The source of this sequence is a woman between 50 and 59 years old in good health and CMV-seronegative. The sequencing sample was made of PBMCs. V usage is TRBV28 and J usage is TRBJ2-3, with 7 positions matching TRBD2. In nucleotides, the CDR3 is TGTGCCAGCAGTTCTCCAAAGGGCGGGAGTAGGACAGATACGCAGTATTTT. Amino acids: CASSSPKGGSRTDTQYF.